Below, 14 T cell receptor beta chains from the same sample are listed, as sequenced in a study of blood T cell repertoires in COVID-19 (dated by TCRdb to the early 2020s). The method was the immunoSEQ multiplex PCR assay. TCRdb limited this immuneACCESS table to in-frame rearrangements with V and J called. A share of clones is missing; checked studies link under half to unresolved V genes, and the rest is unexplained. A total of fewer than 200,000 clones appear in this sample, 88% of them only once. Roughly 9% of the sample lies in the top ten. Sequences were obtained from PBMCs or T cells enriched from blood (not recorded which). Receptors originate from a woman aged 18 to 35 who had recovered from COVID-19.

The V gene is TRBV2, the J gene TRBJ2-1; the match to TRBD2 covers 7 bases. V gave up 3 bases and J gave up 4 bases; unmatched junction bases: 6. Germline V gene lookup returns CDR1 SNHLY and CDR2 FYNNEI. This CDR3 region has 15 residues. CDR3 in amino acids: CASSDLSSGYNEQFF. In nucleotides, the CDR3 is TGTGCCAGCAGTGATCTGTCTAGCGGATACAATGAGCAGTTCTTC.

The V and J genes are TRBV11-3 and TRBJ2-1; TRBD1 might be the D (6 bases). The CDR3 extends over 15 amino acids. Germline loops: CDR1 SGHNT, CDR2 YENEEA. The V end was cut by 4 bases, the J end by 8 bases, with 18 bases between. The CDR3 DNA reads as TGTGCCAGCAGCTCCTTTGGAAGGGGGATCGATGAGCAGTTCTTC. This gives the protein CASSSFGRGIDEQFF.

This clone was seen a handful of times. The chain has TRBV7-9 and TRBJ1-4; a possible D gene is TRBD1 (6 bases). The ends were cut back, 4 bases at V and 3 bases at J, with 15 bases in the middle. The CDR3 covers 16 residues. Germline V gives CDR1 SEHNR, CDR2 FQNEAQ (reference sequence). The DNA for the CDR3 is TGTGCCAGCAGCTCCGGACAGACGGAAGCTAATGAAAAACTGTTTTTT. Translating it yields CASSSGQTEANEKLFF.

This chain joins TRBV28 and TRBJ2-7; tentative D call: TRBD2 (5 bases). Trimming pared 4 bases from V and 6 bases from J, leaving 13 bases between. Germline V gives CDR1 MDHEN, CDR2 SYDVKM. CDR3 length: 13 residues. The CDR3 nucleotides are TGTGCCAGCAGTTGGTTGCTTGGAGGCGAGCAGTACTTC. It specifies CASSWLLGGEQYF.

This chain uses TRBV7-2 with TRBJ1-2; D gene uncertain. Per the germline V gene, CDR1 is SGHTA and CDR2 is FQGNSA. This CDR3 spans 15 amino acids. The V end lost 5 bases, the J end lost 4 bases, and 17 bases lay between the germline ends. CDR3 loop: CASSQERTMGYGYTF. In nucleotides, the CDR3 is TGTGCCAGCAGCCAAGAGCGAACCATGGGCTATGGCTACACCTTC. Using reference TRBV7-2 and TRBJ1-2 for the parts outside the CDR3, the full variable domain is GAGVSQSPSNKVTEKGKDVELRCDPISGHTALYWYRQSLGQGLEFLIYFQGNSAPDKSGLPSDRFSAERTGGSVSTLTIQRTQQEDSAVYLCASSQERTMGYGYTFGSGTRLTVV.

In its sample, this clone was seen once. The CDR3 loop is CSVEGYNANYGYTF. The CDR3 bases are TGCAGCGTTGAAGGGTACAACGCTAACTATGGCTACACCTTC. The chain uses TRBV29-1 and TRBJ1-2, with D unclear. The germline CDR1 and CDR2 sequences are SQVTM and ANQGSEA. V dropped 1 base and J dropped 0 bases, with 9 bases sitting between them. There are 14 residues in the CDR3.

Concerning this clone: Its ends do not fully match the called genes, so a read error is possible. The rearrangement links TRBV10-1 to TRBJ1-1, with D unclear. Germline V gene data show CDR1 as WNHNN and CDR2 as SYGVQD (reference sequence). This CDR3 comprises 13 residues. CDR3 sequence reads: CASSESGNPEAFF. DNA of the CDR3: TGCGCCAGCAGTGAATCGGGGAACCCTGAAGCTTTCTTT.

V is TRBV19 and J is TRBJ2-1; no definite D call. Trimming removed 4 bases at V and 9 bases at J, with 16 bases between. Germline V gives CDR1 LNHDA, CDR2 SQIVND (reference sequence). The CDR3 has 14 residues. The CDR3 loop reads CASSNRKEPSEQFF. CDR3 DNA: TGTGCCAGTAGTAATCGAAAGGAGCCAAGTGAGCAGTTCTTC.

The CDR3 nucleotides are TGTGCCAGCAGCTTAGGGGGGCGAGGAAACACCATATATTTT. This codes for CASSLGGRGNTIYF. J is TRBJ1-3 and V is TRBV7-9; perhaps TRBD1 as D (6 bases). The length of the CDR3 is 14 residues. V was trimmed by 1 base and J by 4 bases, leaving 8 bases between them. Germline assignment: CDR1 SEHNR and CDR2 FQNEAQ (reference sequence).

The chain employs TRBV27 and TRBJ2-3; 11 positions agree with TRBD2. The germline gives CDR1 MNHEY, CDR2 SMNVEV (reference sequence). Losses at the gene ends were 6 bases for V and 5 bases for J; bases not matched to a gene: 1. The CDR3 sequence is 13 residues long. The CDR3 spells CASRLAGVDTQYF. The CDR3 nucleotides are TGTGCCAGCAGACTAGCGGGGGTAGATACGCAGTATTTT.

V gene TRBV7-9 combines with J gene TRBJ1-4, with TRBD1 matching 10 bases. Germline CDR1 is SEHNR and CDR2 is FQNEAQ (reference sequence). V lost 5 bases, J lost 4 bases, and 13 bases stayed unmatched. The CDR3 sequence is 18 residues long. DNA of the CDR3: TGTGCCAGCAGCACTTGGACAGGGGGTGGCGGTGGTAATGAAAAACTGTTTTTT. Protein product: CASSTWTGGGGGNEKLFF. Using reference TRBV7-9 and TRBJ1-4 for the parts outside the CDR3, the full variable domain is DTGVSQNPRHKITKRGQNVTFRCDPISEHNRLYWYRQTLGQGPEFLTYFQNEAQLEKSRLLSDRFSAERPKGSFSTLEIQRTEQGDSAMYLCASSTWTGGGGGNEKLFFGSGTQLSVL.

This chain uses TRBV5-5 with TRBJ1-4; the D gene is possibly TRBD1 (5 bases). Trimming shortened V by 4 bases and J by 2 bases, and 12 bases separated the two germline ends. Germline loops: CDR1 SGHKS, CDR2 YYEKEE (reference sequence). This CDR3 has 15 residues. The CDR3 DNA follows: TGTGCCAGCAGCCTAATACGGGGGACTAATGAAAAACTGTTTTTT. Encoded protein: CASSLIRGTNEKLFF. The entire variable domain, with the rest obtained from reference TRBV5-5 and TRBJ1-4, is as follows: DAGVTQSPTHLIKTRGQQVTLRCSPISGHKSVSWYQQVLGQGPQFIFQYYEKEERGRGNFPDRFSARQFPNYSSELNVNALLLGDSALYLCASSLIRGTNEKLFFGSGTQLSVL.

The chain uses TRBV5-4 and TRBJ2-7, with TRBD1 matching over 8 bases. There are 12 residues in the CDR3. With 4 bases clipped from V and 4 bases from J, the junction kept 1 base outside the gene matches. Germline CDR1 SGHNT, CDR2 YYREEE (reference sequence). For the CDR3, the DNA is TGTGCCAGCAGCCGACAGGGGTACGAGCAGTACTTC. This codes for CASSRQGYEQYF.

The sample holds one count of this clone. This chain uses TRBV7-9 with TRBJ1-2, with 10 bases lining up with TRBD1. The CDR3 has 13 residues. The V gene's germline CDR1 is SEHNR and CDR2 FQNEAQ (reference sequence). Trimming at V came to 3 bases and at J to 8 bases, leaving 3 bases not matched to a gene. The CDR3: CASSLGTGDGYTF. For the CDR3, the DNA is TGTGCCAGCAGCTTGGGGACAGGGGACGGCTACACCTTC.